This TCR beta chain emerged from a study of shared clonotypes between healthy human individuals. Study-level background: Researchers assigned three CD4 naive, three CD4 memory, two CD8 naive and one CD8 memory plate to each donor.

To note about this clone: Its specificity is unknown.

The data were produced by immunoSEQ multiplex PCR, yet TCRdb's version contains in-frame clones alone and is incomplete. The table has fewer than 1 million clones, 96% seen once. Only CD45RO-negative cells positively selected for CCR7 counted as naive CD8 cells, so terminally differentiated effector memory CD45RA+ cells were excluded. General study points: Memory subsets generally showed lower estimated richness than naive subsets.

CDR1 and CDR2 from the germline V gene are MDHEN and SYDVKM. CDR3 length: 16 amino acids. Unmatched junction bases numbered 5, after V lost 2 bases and J lost 0 bases. Specimen: naive CD8+ T cells sorted from blood. This TCR was sampled from a man between 25 and 39 years old in good health. The V gene is TRBV28, the J gene TRBJ2-7; 9 positions match TRBD1. The CDR3 loop is CASSLLGQGTSYEQYF. The CDR3 DNA follows: TGTGCCAGCAGTTTACTTGGACAGGGGACCTCCTACGAGCAGTACTTC.